The T cell receptor beta chain described here comes from a study of response to subunit inactivated influenza vaccine. Overall study findings and caveats: Authors suggested that a seasonal influenza vaccination recruits few new T cells each time.

TCRdb reprocessed the RT-PCR reads via MiXCR and lists one record per CDR3 protein. Of more than 150,000 distinct CDR3 sequences listed, approximately 9.2% are singletons. In this sample, this clonotype turned up many times. Its specificity is not known. The CDR3 runs to 16 residues. V shed 2 bases, J shed 2 bases, and the junction held 1 base outside the gene matches. Germline V gene sequence: CDR1 SGHDT, CDR2 YYEEEE. The material sequenced was non-naive T cells sorted from PBMCs, taken on the day of vaccination. The sequence was obtained from a middle-aged man who received an inactivated influenza vaccine. The chain joins TRBV5-6 to TRBJ2-2; 12 bases match TRBD1. The CDR3 is CASSFGTGGNTGELFF. CDR3 sequence (DNA): TGTGCCAGCAGCTTTGGGACAGGGGGCAACACCGGGGAGCTGTTTTTT.